The 27 T cell receptor beta chains listed next were all sequenced from one sample in a study of T cell responses to AZD1222 COVID-19 vaccine (dated by TCRdb to the early 2020s). This specimen's time point label, interpreted: baseline before first vaccination. Library method: the immunoSEQ multiplex PCR assay. The table was pulled from immuneACCESS by TCRdb, which kept in-frame rearrangements only. Such tables lose some clones; where checked, under half of the loss comes from unresolved V genes, and the rest has no known cause. Present in this sample are tens of thousands of clones, approximately 86% of which were seen just once. Over 15% of the sample rests with the top ten. Sequencing used peripheral blood, obtained on day 0 of AZD1222 vaccination. The receptors were sampled from an adult in good health.

The gene calls are TRBV2 and TRBJ2-3; no reliable D call. V shed 5 bases and J shed 3 bases, with 3 bases lying between them. Per the germline V gene, CDR1 is SNHLY and CDR2 is FYNNEI. The CDR3 is made up of 11 amino acids. In nucleotides, the CDR3 is TGTGCCAGCAGTATGACAGATACGCAGTATTTT. Amino acids: CASSMTDTQYF.

V usage is TRBV6-4 and J usage is TRBJ2-3; D remains unclear. The V and J ends lost 5 bases and 2 bases respectively, with 17 bases between them. Germline V gene sequence: CDR1 MRHNA, CDR2 SNTAGT. This CDR3 is built from 16 residues. The CDR3 DNA follows: TGTGCCAGCAGTATATCCGCCGACCGCTACACAGATACGCAGTATTTT. Residues: CASSISADRYTDTQYF.

The chain recombines TRBV11-3 with TRBJ2-7, with 11 nucleotides matching TRBD2. This CDR3 spans 15 amino acids. CDR1 SGHNT and CDR2 YENEEA come from the germline V gene. With 5 bases clipped from V and 2 bases from J, the junction kept 5 bases outside the gene matches. Here the CDR3 reads CASSTGTSGAYEQYF. In DNA form, the CDR3 reads TGTGCCAGCAGCACAGGGACTAGCGGAGCCTACGAGCAGTACTTC. Based on the CDR3 plus reference TRBV11-3 and TRBJ2-7, the full variable domain is EAGVVQSPRYKIIEKKQPVAFWCNPISGHNTLYWYLQNLGQGPELLIRYENEEAVDDSQLPKDRFSAERLKGVDSTLKIQPAELGDSAVYLCASSTGTSGAYEQYFGPGTRLTVT.

The count of this clone is one. V gene TRBV6-5 combines with J gene TRBJ1-1; 7 bases line up with TRBD1. V was clipped by 6 bases and J by 5 bases; unmatched bases: 9. There are 14 residues in the CDR3. Germline loops: CDR1 MNHEY, CDR2 SVGAGI. In nucleotides, the CDR3 is TGTGCCAGCAGGAACGACAGGGTAAGGACTGAAGCTTTCTTT. This encodes CASRNDRVRTEAFF.

The chain links TRBV28 to TRBJ2-7; 11 bases match TRBD2. The CDR3 sequence is 16 residues long. In germline, CDR1 is MDHEN, CDR2 SYDVKM. V gave up 5 bases and J gave up 2 bases; unmatched junction bases: 8. The CDR3 nucleotides read TGTGCCAGCAGTACTTTGGGACTAGCGGAGACCTACGAGCAGTACTTC. Translated: CASSTLGLAETYEQYF.

The chain recombines TRBV28 with TRBJ2-7; 9 positions agree with TRBD2. This CDR3 is built from 15 residues. The V and J ends lost 6 bases and 0 bases, in that order; junction bases with no gene match: 6. The germline gives CDR1 MDHEN, CDR2 SYDVKM. The CDR3 is CASSKNSGSSYEQYF. CDR3 sequence (DNA): TGTGCCAGCAGCAAAAATAGCGGGAGCTCCTACGAGCAGTACTTC.

V gene TRBV29-1 combines with J gene TRBJ1-1; no clear D. Germline-derived CDR1 and CDR2 are SQVTM and ANQGSEA. The V end lost 2 bases, the J end lost 0 bases, and 10 bases lay between the germline ends. This CDR3 has 14 residues. The CDR3 here is CSVERVYMNTEAFF. For the CDR3, the DNA is TGCAGCGTTGAACGGGTTTACATGAACACTGAAGCTTTCTTT.

This chain links TRBV27 with TRBJ2-7; 9 nucleotides match TRBD2. Germline V CDR1 and CDR2: MNHEY, SMNVEV (reference sequence). The CDR3 runs to 15 residues. The V segment lost 7 bases and the J segment 3 bases; nucleotides outside the gene matches: 10. The CDR3 DNA follows: TGTGCCAGCACCCCTACTAGCGGGCCGTTCTACGAGCAGTACTTC. This gives the protein CASTPTSGPFYEQYF.

The V and J genes are TRBV28 and TRBJ2-2, with D perhaps matching TRBD2 (5 bases). The CDR3 spans 17 residues. V gave up 2 bases and J gave up 4 bases, with 17 bases separating them. The germline gives CDR1 MDHEN, CDR2 SYDVKM. CDR3 protein: CASSLSISTRGTGELFF. In DNA, the CDR3 is TGTGCCAGCAGTTTAAGTATCAGTACTCGGGGCACCGGGGAGCTGTTTTTT.

CDR3 sequence: CASSQDWPGAYEQYF. CDR3 DNA sequence: TGTGCCAGCAGCCAAGATTGGCCAGGGGCCTACGAGCAGTACTTC. The chain links TRBV4-2 to TRBJ2-7; a possible D gene is TRBD1 (6 bases). The V and J ends lost 0 bases and 2 bases respectively, with 11 bases between them. Germline V CDR1 and CDR2: LGHNA, YNFKEQ. The CDR3 has 15 amino acids.

The chain has TRBV3-1 (or the pseudogene TRBV3-2) and TRBJ1-2; 7 bases match TRBD1. V was pared by 1 base and J by 4 bases, with 6 bases of the junction left unmatched. The CDR3 length is 15 residues. The germline gives CDR1 LGHDT, CDR2 YNNKEL (reference sequence). The CDR3 loop is CASSQATGQSYGYTF. The CDR3 nucleotides are TGTGCCAGCAGCCAAGCCACGGGACAGTCCTATGGCTACACCTTC.

The chain recombines TRBV7-2 with TRBJ2-5, with D maybe TRBD2 (5 bases). Germline V lookup: CDR1 SGHTA, CDR2 FQGNSA. The ends were cut back, 1 base at V and 3 bases at J, with 9 bases in the middle. CDR3 length: 14 residues. In DNA, the CDR3 is TGTGCCAGCAGCTTAGAGGTGGGAGAAGAGACCCAGTACTTC. Translated, it gives CASSLEVGEETQYF.

The CDR3 reads CASSSGGTVTQYF. The DNA of the CDR3 is TGTGCCAGTTCCAGCGGGGGTACCGTTACGCAGTATTTT. This chain connects TRBV19 to TRBJ2-3, with 8 bases that match TRBD2. This CDR3 comprises 13 residues. Looked up from germline, CDR1 is LNHDA and CDR2 is SQIVND (reference sequence). V lost 8 bases, J lost 8 bases, and 9 bases stayed unmatched. The complete variable domain, with remaining parts taken from reference TRBV19 and TRBJ2-3, reads DGGITQSPKYLFRKEGQNVTLSCEQNLNHDAMYWYRQDPGQGLRLIYYSQIVNDFQKGDIAEGYSVSREKKESFPLTVTSAQKNPTAFYLCASSSGGTVTQYFGPGTRLTVL.

CDR3 in amino acids: CASSWGRRAHSNQPQHF. DNA of the CDR3: TGTGCCAGTTCATGGGGCAGAAGGGCCCATAGCAATCAGCCCCAGCATTTT. The rearrangement uses TRBV19 and TRBJ1-5; TRBD1 might be the D (5 bases). CDR1 is LNHDA, CDR2 SQIVND, per germline (reference sequence). The CDR3 extends over 17 amino acids. V was shortened by 8 bases and J by 0 bases, with 20 bases between the two germline ends.

V and J are TRBV28 and TRBJ2-7, with 10 bases fitting TRBD2. This CDR3 comprises 14 residues. The germline CDR1 and CDR2 sequences are MDHEN and SYDVKM. V lost 4 bases, J lost 7 bases, and 7 bases stayed unmatched. The CDR3 reads CASSSLAGVKEQYF. CDR3 sequence (DNA): TGTGCCAGCAGTTCCCTAGCGGGAGTAAAAGAGCAGTACTTC.

V is TRBV4-3 and J is TRBJ1-1, with D maybe TRBD1 (5 bases). This CDR3 contains 18 residues. Germline lookup yields CDR1 LGHNA and CDR2 YSLEER. With 0 bases removed from V and 2 bases from J, the gap between germline ends came to 19 bases. Here the CDR3 reads CASSQDYTGGDRNTEAFF. In DNA, the CDR3 is TGCGCCAGCAGCCAAGATTATACAGGTGGTGATCGAAACACTGAAGCTTTCTTT.

The rearrangement uses TRBV28 and TRBJ2-7; 7 nucleotides match TRBD1. There are 16 residues in the CDR3. J lost 4 bases, V lost 3 bases, and 12 bases had no gene match. Germline values: CDR1 MDHEN, CDR2 SYDVKM. CDR3 coding DNA: TGTGCCAGCAGTTTCTTCCTAGTGGGGACAGAATACGAGCAGTACTTC. As protein: CASSFFLVGTEYEQYF.

The chain uses TRBV7-9 and TRBJ2-5; 15 nucleotides agree with TRBD2. Germline V gene data show CDR1 as SEHNR and CDR2 as FQNEAQ (reference sequence). The CDR3 length is 18 residues. Trimming cost V 3 bases and J 5 bases; bases outside gene matches: 10. CDR3 DNA: TGTGCCAGCAGCTTCGAAGGACTAGCGGGAGGGCCTCAGGAGACCCAGTACTTC. Translation gives CASSFEGLAGGPQETQYF. Full variable domain (remainder filled in from reference TRBV7-9 and TRBJ2-5): DTGVSQNPRHKITKRGQNVTFRCDPISEHNRLYWYRQTLGQGPEFLTYFQNEAQLEKSRLLSDRFSAERPKGSFSTLEIQRTEQGDSAMYLCASSFEGLAGGPQETQYFGPGTRLLVL.

This clone was observed a few times. The J gene is TRBJ2-7, the V gene TRBV14; D unclear. This CDR3 spans 15 amino acids. V lost 0 bases to trimming and J lost 7 bases, with 16 bases between them. Germline CDR1 reads SGHDN; CDR2 reads FVKESK. This CDR3 is CASSQDNYPLREQYF. CDR3 DNA sequence: TGTGCCAGCAGCCAAGATAACTACCCCCTTAGGGAGCAGTACTTC. The variable domain in full, completed from reference TRBV14 and TRBJ2-7, reads EAGVTQFPSHSVIEKGQTVTLRCDPISGHDNLYWYRRVMGKEIKFLLHFVKESKQDESGMPNNRFLAERTGGTYSTLKVQPAELEDSGVYFCASSQDNYPLREQYFGPGTRLTVT.

The chain is built from TRBV29-1 and TRBJ1-4; the match to TRBD1 covers 8 bases. The CDR3 has 16 residues. V dropped 1 base and J dropped 6; count of bases not matched to a gene: 10. From germline, CDR1 is SQVTM and CDR2 ANQGSEA. CDR3 DNA: TGCAGCGTTGAAGGGGACAGAGACAGGGGCGATGAAAAACTGTTTTTT. Protein sequence: CSVEGDRDRGDEKLFF.

The chain couples TRBV10-3 to TRBJ1-2; D is undetermined. The CDR3 covers 12 residues. Trimming pared 4 bases from V and 7 bases from J, leaving 10 bases between. Per germline, CDR1 ENHRY and CDR2 SYGVKD. The CDR3 DNA reads TGTGCCATCAGTGCTGACCTGGGTGGCTACACCTTC. Translating gives CAISADLGGYTF.

This clone was seen a handful of times. The chain links TRBV29-1 to TRBJ2-5; TRBD1 aligns across 7 bases. Trimming cost V 4 bases and J 3 bases; bases outside gene matches: 5. In germline, CDR1 is SQVTM, CDR2 ANQGSEA. The CDR3 loop spans 13 amino acids. The CDR3 bases are TGCAGCGTTGGGACAGGTATTAAAGAGACCCAGTACTTC. Translated, it gives CSVGTGIKETQYF. The whole variable domain, remainder taken from reference TRBV29-1 and TRBJ2-5, is SAVISQKPSRDICQRGTSLTIQCQVDSQVTMMFWYRQQPGQSLTLIATANQGSEATYESGFVIDKFPISRPNLTFSTLTVSNMSPEDSSIYLCSVGTGIKETQYFGPGTRLLVL.

V is TRBV27 and J is TRBJ2-1, with a weak D call TRBD2 (5 bases). The CDR3 covers 13 residues. From germline, CDR1 is MNHEY and CDR2 SMNVEV (reference sequence). Trimming pared 5 bases from V and 6 bases from J, leaving 11 bases between. CDR3 loop: CASSRREINEQFF. In nucleotides, the CDR3 is TGTGCCAGCAGTCGCCGGGAAATCAATGAGCAGTTCTTC.

This clone was seen just once. The rearrangement joins TRBV20-1 to TRBJ2-7; TRBD2 matches 7 bases. Looked up from germline, CDR1 is DFQATT and CDR2 is SNEGSKA (reference sequence). V trimming: 3 bases; J trimming: 3 bases; junction bases outside the gene matches: 11. The CDR3 spans 15 residues. CDR3 in DNA: TGCAGTGCTAGTGATTTTCTAGCGGATGGCTACGAGCAGTACTTC. This gives the protein CSASDFLADGYEQYF.

This clone was found once. The chain is built from TRBV5-1 and TRBJ1-1; D remains ambiguous. The ends were cut back, 3 bases at V and 5 bases at J, with 11 bases in the middle. The CDR3 spans 13 residues. Looked up from germline, CDR1 is SGHRS and CDR2 is YFSETQ. CDR3 sequence: CASSSSRRTEAFF. CDR3 nucleotides: TGCGCCAGCAGCTCGTCCCGGCGGACTGAAGCTTTCTTT.

The V and J genes are TRBV7-9 and TRBJ1-1; D is uncertain. The CDR3 is 13 residues long. V gave up 2 bases and J gave up 11 bases, with 15 bases separating them. Germline V gene sequence: CDR1 SEHNR, CDR2 FQNEAQ (reference sequence). CDR3 nucleotide sequence: TGTGCCAGCAGCTTATCGGACGGAGTTCGGGCTTTCTTT. Translating gives CASSLSDGVRAFF. The whole variable domain, remainder taken from reference TRBV7-9 and TRBJ1-1, is DTGVSQNPRHKITKRGQNVTFRCDPISEHNRLYWYRQTLGQGPEFLTYFQNEAQLEKSRLLSDRFSAERPKGSFSTLEIQRTEQGDSAMYLCASSLSDGVRAFFGQGTRLTVV.

V gene TRBV4-1 combines with J gene TRBJ2-2; D is possibly TRBD2 (5 bases). Per germline, CDR1 MGHRA and CDR2 YSYEKL. Trimming cost V 1 base and J 0 bases, with 9 bases left between them. This CDR3 region has 16 residues. CDR3 DNA sequence: TGCGCCAGCAGCCAAGTAGTGCGGGCGAACACCGGGGAGCTGTTTTTT. Its protein product is CASSQVVRANTGELFF.